These 23 T cell receptor beta chains were sequenced from one sample in a study of cytomegalovirus exposure and HLA in healthy donors. Amplification used 60 Vbeta primers and 13 Jbeta primers. Here immunoSEQ multiplex PCR was the method, and the copy in TCRdb shows in-frame clones only, minus some. The table records about 70,000 clones, around 74% of them present only once. The specimen was PBMCs. Receptors originate from a woman aged 55-69 years in good health and CMV-seropositive.

The chain carries TRBV5-4 and TRBJ2-5, with 10 bases that match TRBD2. The CDR3 is 14 residues long. V lost 4 bases and J lost 4; bases outside the gene matches: 4. Per germline, CDR1 SGHNT and CDR2 YYREEE (reference sequence). The CDR3 sequence is CASSLSGRGETQYF. As DNA, the CDR3 is TGTGCCAGCAGCCTAAGCGGGAGGGGAGAGACCCAGTACTTC.

The chain combines TRBV5-6 with TRBJ1-6; 8 nucleotides align to TRBD1. Germline-derived CDR1 and CDR2 are SGHDT and YYEEEE. The CDR3 runs 15 residues. The J segment lost 9 bases and the V segment lost 0 bases, leaving 5 bases of the junction unmatched. This CDR3 reads CASSLVGQGFSPLHF. CDR3 nucleotide sequence: TGTGCCAGCAGCTTGGTTGGACAGGGCTTTTCACCCCTCCACTTT.

The rearrangement links TRBV18 to TRBJ1-1; 8 nucleotides line up with TRBD1. V was clipped by 5 bases and J by 4 bases; unmatched bases: 3. The CDR3 sequence is 13 residues long. The germline V gene has CDR1 KGHSH and CDR2 LQKENI. In nucleotides, the CDR3 is TGTGCCAGCTCAACGGACAGGGCCACTGAAGCTTTCTTT. Protein: CASSTDRATEAFF.

The chain uses TRBV7-8 and TRBJ2-7, with 10 bases that match TRBD2. V dropped 3 bases and J dropped 2; count of bases not matched to a gene: 1. Germline-derived CDR1 and CDR2 are SGHVS and FQNEAQ. This CDR3 contains 14 residues. CDR3 sequence reads: CASSFGTSAYEQYF. The DNA for the CDR3 is TGTGCCAGCAGCTTCGGGACTAGCGCCTACGAGCAGTACTTC.

This clone was picked up one time. V and J are TRBV4-1 and TRBJ1-2; 7 nucleotides match TRBD1. The germline gives CDR1 MGHRA, CDR2 YSYEKL. The CDR3 runs to 14 residues. J was trimmed by 5 bases and V by 3 bases; bases with no gene match: 6. The CDR3 spells CASSHLDREYGYTF. CDR3 DNA sequence: TGCGCCAGCAGCCACCTCGACAGGGAATATGGCTACACCTTC.

The chain has TRBV15 and TRBJ2-3, with TRBD2 as a possible D gene (6 bases). Trimming removed 5 bases at V and 6 bases at J, with 18 bases between. Germline-derived CDR1 and CDR2 are LNHNV and YYDKDF (reference sequence). The CDR3 totals 15 residues. The CDR3 nucleotides are TGTGCCACCAGCTCCGGTAAGAGGGAGGAGGATACGCAGTATTTT. The encoded protein is CATSSGKREEDTQYF.

CDR3 sequence: CASNKQGANEQFF. The CDR3 DNA sequence: TGTGCCAGTAACAAACAGGGGGCCAATGAGCAGTTCTTC. This chain links TRBV19 with TRBJ2-1; the match to TRBD1 covers 9 bases. V gave up 7 bases and J gave up 6 bases; unmatched junction bases: 4. CDR1 is LNHDA, CDR2 SQIVND, per germline (reference sequence). The CDR3 runs to 13 residues.

The chain carries TRBV15 and TRBJ1-1; no definite D call. The CDR3 runs 13 residues. V lost 2 bases and J lost 1, with 5 bases in between. Per germline, CDR1 LNHNV and CDR2 YYDKDF (reference sequence). The CDR3 bases are TGTGCCACCAGCAGATCAGGGAACACTGAAGCTTTCTTT. It is translated as CATSRSGNTEAFF. The full variable domain, with the rest looked up from reference TRBV15 and TRBJ1-1, is DAMVIQNPRYQVTQFGKPVTLSCSQTLNHNVMYWYQQKSSQAPKLLFHYYDKDFNNEADTPDNFQSRRPNTSFCFLDIRSPGLGDTAMYLCATSRSGNTEAFFGQGTRLTVV.

The genes are TRBV7-2 and TRBJ1-2, with a possible D match to TRBD1 (6 bases). Trimming cost V 4 bases and J 5 bases, with 17 bases left between them. Germline values: CDR1 SGHTA, CDR2 FQGNSA. The CDR3 is made up of 15 amino acids. CDR3 protein: CASSSRTDNLYGYTF. The CDR3 DNA sequence: TGTGCCAGCAGCTCCCGGACAGACAACCTTTATGGCTACACCTTC.

In this sample, this clone turned up a few times. The junction departs from the called germline gene at one end, perhaps through a read error. The chain uses TRBV5-1 and TRBJ1-3; a weak D match, TRBD1 (6 bases). Germline loops: CDR1 SGHRS, CDR2 YFSETQ. This CDR3 has 15 residues. The CDR3 coding sequence is TGTGCCAGCAGCTACAGGGATGTCAGAGGAAACACCATATATTTT. Encoded protein: CASSYRDVRGNTIYF.

This clone was picked up a small number of times. The chain combines TRBV5-1 with TRBJ1-3, with 8 bases matching TRBD1. The CDR3 spans 13 residues. V lost 1 base and J lost 8; bases outside the gene matches: 2. Germline V gene sequence: CDR1 SGHRS, CDR2 YFSETQ. CDR3 DNA sequence: TGCGCCAGCAGCTTGCAGGGGGCGGACACCATATATTTT. This encodes CASSLQGADTIYF.

V gene TRBV2 combines with J gene TRBJ2-5, with 9 nucleotides matching TRBD1. The CDR3 runs to 12 residues. Trimming took 6 bases from V and 9 from J; bases not matched to a gene: 5. Germline V lookup: CDR1 SNHLY, CDR2 FYNNEI. CDR3 region: CASRDRGRAQYF. The CDR3 region has the DNA TGTGCCAGCAGGGACAGGGGCAGGGCCCAGTACTTC.

The CDR3 here is CASSPREGAGGYTF. DNA of the CDR3: TGTGCCAGCAGTCCCCGGGAGGGGGCCGGTGGCTACACCTTC. J is TRBJ1-2 and V is TRBV6-5; 7 nucleotides agree with TRBD1. Germline V gene lookup returns CDR1 MNHEY and CDR2 SVGAGI. Germline trimming cut 5 bases from V and 7 bases from J; bases unmatched to any gene: 10. This CDR3 comprises 14 residues.

V is TRBV27 and J is TRBJ2-1, with 8 bases that match TRBD1. CDR1 and CDR2 (germline): MNHEY, SMNVEV (reference sequence). The CDR3 totals 14 residues. The J segment lost 7 bases and the V segment lost 7 bases, leaving 9 bases of the junction unmatched. CDR3: CASKDRVKSNEQFF. CDR3 nucleotides: TGTGCCAGCAAGGACAGGGTGAAATCTAATGAGCAGTTCTTC.

The rearrangement uses TRBV5-1 and TRBJ2-2; TRBD1 is a possible D gene (7 bases). Between the trimmed V and J ends, which lost 4 bases and 4 bases, there was a span of 11 bases. The CDR3 length is 14 residues. Per the germline V gene, CDR1 is SGHRS and CDR2 is YFSETQ. Here the CDR3 DNA reads TGCGCCAGCAGCGCGGGACAGCCCACCGGGGAGCTGTTTTTT. This translates into CASSAGQPTGELFF. The whole variable domain, remainder taken from reference TRBV5-1 and TRBJ2-2, is KAGVTQTPRYLIKTRGQQVTLSCSPISGHRSVSWYQQTPGQGLQFLFEYFSETQRNKGNFPGRFSGRQFSNSRSEMNVSTLELGDSALYLCASSAGQPTGELFFGEGSRLTVL.

The count of this clone is one. The chain couples TRBV9 to TRBJ2-7, with D perhaps TRBD1 (6 bases). Germline lookup yields CDR1 SGDLS and CDR2 YYNGEE. The length of the CDR3 is 14 residues. Trimming removed 2 bases at V and 2 bases at J, with 11 bases between. The CDR3 coding sequence is TGTGCCAGCAGCGTGGGGGACATAGCCTACGAGCAGTACTTC. Amino acid sequence: CASSVGDIAYEQYF.

The J gene is TRBJ2-3, the V gene TRBV11-2; no clear D. Trimming stripped 1 base from V and 0 bases from J, with 8 bases between. The CDR3 covers 15 residues. Germline V gene data show CDR1 as SGHAT and CDR2 as FQNNGV. The CDR3 protein is CASSLGGTSTDTQYF. As DNA, the CDR3 is TGTGCCAGCAGCTTAGGTGGTACTAGCACAGATACGCAGTATTTT.

The genes are TRBV6-1 and TRBJ2-5; perhaps TRBD1 as D (5 bases). The CDR3 is made up of 15 amino acids. The V and J ends lost 1 base and 2 bases respectively, with 11 bases between them. Germline CDR1 is MNHNS and CDR2 is SASEGT. The CDR3 loop is CASSEVRTPQETQYF. CDR3 DNA sequence: TGTGCCAGCAGTGAAGTTAGGACACCACAAGAGACCCAGTACTTC.

The V call is TRBV7-6, the J call TRBJ2-1, with TRBD1 matching over 7 bases. The CDR3 sequence is 15 residues long. Trimming at V came to 6 bases and at J to 6 bases, leaving 11 bases not matched to a gene. Germline values: CDR1 SGHVS, CDR2 FNYEAQ. The CDR3 sequence is CASSSYRQGSNEQFF. The CDR3 region has the DNA TGTGCCAGCAGTTCCTATCGACAGGGTTCCAATGAGCAGTTCTTC.

V usage is TRBV7-2 and J usage is TRBJ2-1; D is unclear. Germline CDR1 reads SGHTA; CDR2 reads FQGNSA. CDR3 length: 12 amino acids. The V gene lost 5 bases and the J gene lost 6 bases, with 8 bases spanning the gap. CDR3 nucleotide sequence: TGTGCCAGCAGCCCCGTAATCAATGAGCAGTTCTTC. Protein sequence: CASSPVINEQFF.

The genes are TRBV11-2 and TRBJ1-2; D is uncertain. From germline, CDR1 is SGHAT and CDR2 FQNNGV. This CDR3 spans 14 amino acids. The V end lost 1 base, the J end lost 7 bases, and 13 bases lay between the germline ends. CDR3 sequence: CASSLGRGEGGYTF. The CDR3 DNA follows: TGTGCCAGCAGCTTAGGGCGTGGAGAGGGTGGCTACACCTTC.

This clone showed up just a few times. The rearrangement uses TRBV21-1 and TRBJ2-7; the table assigns TRBD2, which was not confirmed against the DNA. TRBV21-1 is a listed pseudogene. The CDR3 totals 15 residues. The CDR3 protein is CASSKAPPGSYEQYF. In DNA, the CDR3 is TGTGCCAGCAGCAAAGCGCCCCCCGGGTCCTACGAGCAGTACTTC.

The J gene is TRBJ2-1, the V gene TRBV9; D perhaps matches TRBD2 (6 bases). The CDR3 has 14 amino acids. CDR1 SGDLS and CDR2 YYNGEE come from the germline V gene. V was pared by 0 bases and J by 8 bases, with 12 bases between. DNA for the CDR3: TGTGCCAGCAGCGTAGAGGTAGCGGTCCATGAGCAGTTCTTC. This gives the protein CASSVEVAVHEQFF. Filled out from reference TRBV9 and TRBJ2-1, the complete variable domain reads DSGVTQTPKHLITATGQRVTLRCSPRSGDLSVYWYQQSLDQGLQFLIQYYNGEERAKGNILERFSAQQFPDLHSELNLSSLELGDSALYFCASSVEVAVHEQFFGPGTRLTVL.